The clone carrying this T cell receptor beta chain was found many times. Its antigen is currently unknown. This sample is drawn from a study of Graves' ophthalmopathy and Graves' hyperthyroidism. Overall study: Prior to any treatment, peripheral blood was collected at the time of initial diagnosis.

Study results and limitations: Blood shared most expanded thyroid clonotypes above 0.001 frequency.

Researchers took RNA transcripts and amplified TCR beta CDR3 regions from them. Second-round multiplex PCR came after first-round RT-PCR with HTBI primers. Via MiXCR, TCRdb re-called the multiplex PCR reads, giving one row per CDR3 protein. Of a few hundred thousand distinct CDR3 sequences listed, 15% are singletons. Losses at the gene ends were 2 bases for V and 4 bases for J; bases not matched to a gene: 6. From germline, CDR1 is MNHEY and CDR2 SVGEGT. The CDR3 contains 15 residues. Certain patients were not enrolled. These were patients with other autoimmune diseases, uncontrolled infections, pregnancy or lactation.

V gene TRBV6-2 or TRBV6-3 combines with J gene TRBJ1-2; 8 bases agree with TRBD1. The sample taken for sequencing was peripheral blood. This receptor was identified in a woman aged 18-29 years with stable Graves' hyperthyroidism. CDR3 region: CASSYVPTGVYGYTF. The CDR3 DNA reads TGTGCCAGCAGTTACGTTCCGACAGGGGTCTATGGCTACACCTTC.